The clone carrying this T cell receptor beta chain is judged medium-sized. Its matching antigen is unknown. These data come from a study of T and B cells in COVID-19 patients. Overall study results and limits: Blood from mildly ill patients while symptomatic, and early samples from severe cases, were scarce.

TRB was amplified from around 250-460 ng of blood genomic DNA. BIOMED2 TRB-A/B primer pools were used in multiplex TRB PCR. TCRdb passed the multiplex PCR reads through MiXCR, listing each CDR3 protein once. The sample yields some 5,300 distinct CDR3 sequences, 27% seen once. CDR1 is GTSNPN and CDR2 is SVGIG in the germline V gene (reference sequence). The CDR3 covers 13 residues. V was pared by 2 bases and J by 6 bases, with 2 bases of the junction left unmatched. Sample: blood. This TCR derives from a human donor with active COVID-19. The chain combines TRBV30 with TRBJ1-2; 11 bases map to TRBD1. DNA of the CDR3: TGTGCCTGGAGTACGGGACAGGGGGATGGCTACACCTTC. This encodes CAWSTGQGDGYTF.